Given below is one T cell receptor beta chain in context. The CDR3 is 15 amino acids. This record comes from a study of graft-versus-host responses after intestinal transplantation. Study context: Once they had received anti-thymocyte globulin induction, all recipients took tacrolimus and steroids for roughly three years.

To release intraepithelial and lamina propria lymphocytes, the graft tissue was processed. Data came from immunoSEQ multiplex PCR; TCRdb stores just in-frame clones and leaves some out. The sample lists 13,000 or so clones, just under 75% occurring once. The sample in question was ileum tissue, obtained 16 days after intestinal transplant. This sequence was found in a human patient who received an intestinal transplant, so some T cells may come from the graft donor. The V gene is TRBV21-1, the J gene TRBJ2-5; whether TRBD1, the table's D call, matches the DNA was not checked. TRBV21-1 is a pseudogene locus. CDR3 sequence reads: CASSKGALYQETQYF. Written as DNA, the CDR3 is TGTGCCAGCAGTAAGGGGGCGCTGTACCAAGAGACCCAGTACTTC.